The table lists the clone carrying this T cell receptor beta chain with many counts. This specimen belongs to a study of CD8+CD57+ T cells in acquired aplastic anemia. The length of the CDR3 is 18 residues. The germline V gene encodes CDR1 SGHAT and CDR2 FQNNGV. Trimming stripped 5 bases from V and 4 bases from J, with 26 bases between. TCR beta VDJ and CDR3 were profiled, and genomic DNA was the template. TCRdb re-called the reads with MiXCR, one entry per CDR3 protein. Of some 410,000 distinct CDR3 sequences in the sample, about two thirds were seen once. The chain combines TRBV11-2 with TRBJ1-1, with a possible D match to TRBD1 (5 bases). The clonotype originates from a human donor in good health, serving as a control. The sequenced sample consisted of sorted CD4+, CD8+, or CD8+CD57+ T cells (not recorded which) from PBMCs. CDR3: CASSRDGRMGGRFTEAFF. The DNA for the CDR3 is TGTGCCAGCAGCAGGGACGGTCGTATGGGCGGGAGGTTCACTGAAGCTTTCTTT.